Sequencing of this T cell receptor (beta chain) was carried out in a study of blood T cell repertoires in COVID-19. The protocol was immunoSEQ multiplex PCR, while the TCRdb copy is restricted to in-frame clones and leaves out a portion. Of 310,000 or so clones in the sample, about 87% were seen once. J lost 4 bases, V lost 2 bases, and 12 bases had no gene match. The CDR3 has 18 amino acids. Per the germline V gene, CDR1 is MGHRA and CDR2 is YSYEKL. This clone showed up just once. The chain has TRBV4-1 and TRBJ2-1; 9 bases line up with TRBD2. Sequenced material: PBMCs or T cells enriched from blood (not recorded which). The receptor comes from a woman under 30 who had recovered from COVID-19. The CDR3 sequence is CASSQRGSSGNGYNEQFF. The DNA of the CDR3 is TGCGCCAGCAGCCAACGGGGGTCTAGCGGGAATGGATACAATGAGCAGTTCTTC.